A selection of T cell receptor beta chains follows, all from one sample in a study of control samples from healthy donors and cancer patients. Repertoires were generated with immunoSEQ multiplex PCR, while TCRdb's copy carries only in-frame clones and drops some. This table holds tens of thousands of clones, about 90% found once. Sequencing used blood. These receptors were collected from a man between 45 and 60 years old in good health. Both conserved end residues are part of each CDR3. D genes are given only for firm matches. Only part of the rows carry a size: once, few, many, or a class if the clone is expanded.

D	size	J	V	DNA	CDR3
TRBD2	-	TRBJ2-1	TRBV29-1	TGCAGCGCCGGGGCTAGCGGCTACAATGAGCAGTTCTTC	CSAGASGYNEQFF
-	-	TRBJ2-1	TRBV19	TGTGCCAGTAGTATGGACATTATTGAGCAGTTCTTC	CASSMDIIEQFF
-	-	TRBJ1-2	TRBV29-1	TGCAGCGTTCTCCATGACTATGGCTACACCTTC	CSVLHDYGYTF
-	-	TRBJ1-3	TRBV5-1	TGCGCCAGCCACGAGGGATCTAGCTCTGGAAACACCATATATTTT	CASHEGSSSGNTIYF
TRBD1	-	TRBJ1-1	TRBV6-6	TGTGCCAGCAGTTACGACGAACGGACAGGGAACACTGAAGCTTTCTTT	CASSYDERTGNTEAFF
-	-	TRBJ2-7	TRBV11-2	TGTGCCAGCAGCTTAAACGGTGCGGCTTACGAGCAGTACTTC	CASSLNGAAYEQYF
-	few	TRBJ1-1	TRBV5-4	TGTGCCAGCAGCTTACGGGATAACACTGAAGCTTTCTTT	CASSLRDNTEAFF
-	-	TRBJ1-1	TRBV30	TGTGCCTGGATTTTATGGAACACTGAAGCTTTCTTT	CAWILWNTEAFF
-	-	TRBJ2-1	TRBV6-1	TGTGCCAGCAGTGAAGAGAGGCTAGTGGGCGAGCAGTTCTTC	CASSEERLVGEQFF
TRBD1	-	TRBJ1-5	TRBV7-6	TGTGCCAGCAGCCCAGGGGGGGGCACTCACGGCAATCAGCCCCAGCATTTT	CASSPGGGTHGNQPQHF
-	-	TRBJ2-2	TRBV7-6	TGTGCCAGCAGCTTAGGTCAGGGCTGGGTCACCGGGGAGCTGTTTTTT	CASSLGQGWVTGELFF
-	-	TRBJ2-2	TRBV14	TGTGCCAGCAGCCAAGATATGGGTACCGGGGAGCTGTTTTTT	CASSQDMGTGELFF
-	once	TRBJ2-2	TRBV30	TGTGCCTGGAAAAGGACGGCGGTAGGCGGGGAGCTGTTTTTT	CAWKRTAVGGELFF
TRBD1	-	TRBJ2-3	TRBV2	TGTGCCAGCAGTCGGGGACAGGGTCTCACAGATACGCAGTATTTT	CASSRGQGLTDTQYF
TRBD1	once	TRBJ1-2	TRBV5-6	TGTGCCAGCAGCTTGCCCGGCAGGGGGCCGAGTGGCTACACCTTC	CASSLPGRGPSGYTF
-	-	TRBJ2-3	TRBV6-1	TGTGCCCTATCCCCGGGGGCCTACACAGATACGCAGTATTTT	CALSPGAYTDTQYF
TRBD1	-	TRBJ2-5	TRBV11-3	TGTGCCAGCAGCTTCCAGGACAGGGGAGGCGAGACCCAGTACTTC	CASSFQDRGGETQYF
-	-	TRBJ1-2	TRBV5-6	TGTGCCAGCAGCTTGCAAGGGTTTGGCTACACCTTC	CASSLQGFGYTF
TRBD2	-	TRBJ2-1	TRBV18	TGTGCCAGCTCACCCCCCGGGACTAGCGGGAAGGGTGAGCAGTTCTTC	CASSPPGTSGKGEQFF
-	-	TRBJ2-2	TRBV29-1	TGCAGCGTTGTACCGGAAAACGCCGGGGAGCTGTTTTTT	CSVVPENAGELFF
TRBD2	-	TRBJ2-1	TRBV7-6	TGTGCCAGCAGCCGTAGCGGGGCTGAGCAGTTCTTC	CASSRSGAEQFF
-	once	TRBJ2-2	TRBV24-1	TGTGCCACCAGGATGGGAAACGGGGAGCTGTTTTTT	CATRMGNGELFF
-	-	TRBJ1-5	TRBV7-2	TGTGCCAGCAGCTTAGACATTTCTAGCAATCAGCCCCAGCATTTT	CASSLDISSNQPQHF
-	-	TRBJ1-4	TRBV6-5	TGTGCCAGCAGTTCCCCTCGTTCAGACCAAAAACTGTTTTTT	CASSSPRSDQKLFF
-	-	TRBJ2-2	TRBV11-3	TGTGCCAGCAGCTTAGCTGCAGCGGGCACCGGGGAGCTGTTTTTT	CASSLAAAGTGELFF
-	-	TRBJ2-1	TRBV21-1	TGTGCCAGCAGCACCCGGGACAGGGGTTTTCGCGAGCAGTTCTTC	CASSTRDRGFREQFF
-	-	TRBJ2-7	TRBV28	TGTGCCAGCAGTACCCTCGGTAGTGGGGCCTACGAGCAGTACTTC	CASSTLGSGAYEQYF
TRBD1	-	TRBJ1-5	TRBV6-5	TGTGCCAGCAGCTTCCGGACAGGCCACAATCAGCCCCAGCATTTT	CASSFRTGHNQPQHF
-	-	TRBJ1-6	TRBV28	TGTGCCAGCAGTTTAATAGGGATAGGGAATTCACCCCTCCACTTT	CASSLIGIGNSPLHF
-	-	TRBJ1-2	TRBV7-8	TGTGCCAGCAGCAAGGGAGAAGACTATGGCTACACCTTC	CASSKGEDYGYTF
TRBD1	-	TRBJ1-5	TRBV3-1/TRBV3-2	TGTGCCAGCAGCCCCACAGGGGGCGCAGAACAGCCCCAGCATTTT	CASSPTGGAEQPQHF
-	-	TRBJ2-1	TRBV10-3	TGTGCCATCAGTGAACTAGGGGGGAATGAGCAGTTCTTC	CAISELGGNEQFF